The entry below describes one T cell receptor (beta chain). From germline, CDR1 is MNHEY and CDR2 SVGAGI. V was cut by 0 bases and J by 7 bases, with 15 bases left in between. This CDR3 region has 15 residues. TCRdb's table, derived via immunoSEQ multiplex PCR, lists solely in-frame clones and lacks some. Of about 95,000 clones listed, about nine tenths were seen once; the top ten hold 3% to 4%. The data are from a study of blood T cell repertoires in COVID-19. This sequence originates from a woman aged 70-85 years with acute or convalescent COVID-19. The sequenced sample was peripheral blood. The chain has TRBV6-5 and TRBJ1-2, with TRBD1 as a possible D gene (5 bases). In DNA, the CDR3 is TGTGCCAGCAGTTACTCGTGGCAGGGAGGTTCTGGCTACACCTTC. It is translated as CASSYSWQGGSGYTF.